The entry below gives a single TCR beta chain sequence along with its context. No antigen is known for it. Method: immunoSEQ multiplex PCR; TCRdb's copy keeps in-frame clones and lacks some. The sample includes approximately 45,000 clones, roughly nine tenths seen only once; the top ten take 2% to 2.5%. The data were taken from a study of T cells in localized non-small cell lung cancer. Study-wide findings and caveats: In uninvolved adjacent lung, T cell clonality reached its highest value, exceeding tumor. Density of T cells in blood, when higher, went with longer overall survival. When the top 100 tumor clones were examined, a median around 61 of them also appeared in the adjacent lung, which was paired and uninvolved.

Trimming cost V 3 bases and J 3 bases; bases outside gene matches: 14. This CDR3 is 18 amino acids long. The germline CDR1 and CDR2 sequences are LNHDA and SQIVND (reference sequence). The origin of this receptor is a man aged 35 to 69 with stage II lung adenocarcinoma. The chain employs TRBV19 and TRBJ2-5, with TRBD2 identical over 9 bases. The source was PBMCs, collected before any cancer treatment. The CDR3 is CASSIMGAGTSPKETQYF. The CDR3 region has the DNA TGTGCCAGTAGTATTATGGGAGCGGGGACTAGCCCGAAAGAGACCCAGTACTTC.